Each of the 23 T cell receptor beta chains below was sequenced from the same sample in a study of T cells in localized non-small cell lung cancer (dated by TCRdb to the early 2020s). Libraries were constructed by the immunoSEQ multiplex PCR assay. Not all clones reach the TCRdb copy of this immuneACCESS table, which keeps in-frame sequences only. Checked studies attribute under half of the gap to unresolved V genes and leave the rest unexplained. The sample contains some 41,000 clones, about 91% of them found a single time. The ten most abundant clones make up about 10% of the sample. The specimen was PBMCs, collected before any cancer treatment. The source of these receptors is a woman aged 35 to 70 with stage II lung adenocarcinoma.

This clone has just a few counts. V and J are TRBV6-4 and TRBJ1-5; tentatively, D is TRBD1 (5 bases). CDR1 is MRHNA and CDR2 is SNTAGT in the germline V gene. V lost 8 bases and J 4 bases, leaving 12 bases between the germline ends. The length of the CDR3 is 13 residues. In nucleotides, the CDR3 is TGTGCCAGCTCCCTGGGGGAGAATCAGCCCCAGCATTTT. Protein sequence: CASSLGENQPQHF.

The chain recombines TRBV28 with TRBJ1-2; TRBD1 might be the D (5 bases). The CDR3 consists of 13 residues. The V end lost 5 bases, the J end lost 4 bases, and 11 bases lay between the germline ends. Germline CDR1 MDHEN, CDR2 SYDVKM. CDR3 region: CASSPGMGYGYTF. The CDR3 coding sequence is TGTGCCAGCAGTCCAGGGATGGGCTATGGCTACACCTTC.

This clone appeared a single time. This sequence joins TRBV7-8 and TRBJ2-5; no definite D call. Germline assignment: CDR1 SGHVS and CDR2 FQNEAQ. Deletions cut 1 base from V and 5 bases from J, with 11 bases between. This CDR3 has 14 residues. The CDR3 nucleotides read TGTGCCAGCAGCTTAGTGTCGGCTGTGGAGACCCAGTACTTC. Translating it yields CASSLVSAVETQYF.

The genes are TRBV4-1 and TRBJ2-2; TRBD1 aligns across 11 bases. Trimming removed 3 bases from V and 7 bases from J; junction bases left unmatched: 4. Germline assignment: CDR1 MGHRA and CDR2 YSYEKL. The CDR3 loop spans 15 amino acids. The CDR3 reads CASSQWDRGIGELFF. The DNA for the CDR3 is TGCGCCAGCAGCCAGTGGGACAGGGGGATCGGGGAGCTGTTTTTT.

This chain uses TRBV9 with TRBJ2-5, with 13 bases aligning to TRBD2. From germline, CDR1 is SGDLS and CDR2 YYNGEE. Unmatched junction bases numbered 8, after V lost 4 bases and J lost 5 bases. The CDR3 sequence is 16 residues long. DNA for the CDR3: TGTGCCAGCAGCACTGGGACTAGCGGGGACGGGGAGACCCAGTACTTC. This sequence encodes CASSTGTSGDGETQYF.

The rearrangement links TRBV6-6 to TRBJ1-6; possible D gene TRBD1, 6 bases. The CDR3 spans 14 residues. Germline V CDR1 and CDR2: MNHNY, SVGAGI (reference sequence). V was clipped by 4 bases and J by 10 bases, with 14 bases between them. Here the CDR3 reads CASSSNRVGSPLHF. DNA for the CDR3: TGTGCCAGCAGTTCAAACAGGGTGGGCTCACCCCTCCACTTT.

The rearrangement joins TRBV5-6 to TRBJ2-3; D might be TRBD1 (5 bases). The CDR3 is made up of 15 amino acids. Germline lookup yields CDR1 SGHDT and CDR2 YYEEEE. The germline V and J ends were trimmed by 5 bases and 8 bases, with 21 bases remaining between them. This CDR3 reads CASSQGYRSGVTQYF. CDR3 sequence (DNA): TGTGCCAGCAGTCAAGGGTACAGGAGTGGCGTTACGCAGTATTTT.

The chain links TRBV6-1 to TRBJ2-7; D gene unclear. The CDR3 loop spans 12 amino acids. V was shortened by 4 bases and J by 0 bases, with 4 bases between the two germline ends. Germline loops: CDR1 MNHNS, CDR2 SASEGT. The chain's CDR3 is CASSGSSYEQYF. The CDR3 DNA reads as TGTGCCAGCAGTGGGAGCTCCTACGAGCAGTACTTC.

This chain connects TRBV5-1 to TRBJ1-5, with D maybe TRBD1 (6 bases). The CDR3 totals 14 residues. V was pared by 3 bases and J by 2 bases, with 9 bases between. CDR1 and CDR2 (germline): SGHRS, YFSETQ. For the CDR3, the DNA is TGCGCCAGCAGCTGCAGGGGTTGCAATCAGCCCCAGCATTTT. Amino acid sequence: CASSCRGCNQPQHF. The full variable domain, rest sourced from reference TRBV5-1 and TRBJ1-5, is KAGVTQTPRYLIKTRGQQVTLSCSPISGHRSVSWYQQTPGQGLQFLFEYFSETQRNKGNFPGRFSGRQFSNSRSEMNVSTLELGDSALYLCASSCRGCNQPQHFGDGTRLSIL.

The chain has TRBV9 and TRBJ2-1; 9 nucleotides match TRBD1. After removal of 2 bases from V and 6 bases from J, the junction contained 6 bases not matched to a gene. Per the germline V gene, CDR1 is SGDLS and CDR2 is YYNGEE. This CDR3 is built from 15 residues. CDR3 nucleotide sequence: TGTGCCAGCAGCGTTACAGGGGGCCCTGGCAATGAGCAGTTCTTC. This sequence encodes CASSVTGGPGNEQFF.

The chain has TRBV5-1 and TRBJ1-1; 9 bases align to TRBD1. V lost 4 bases and J lost 1; bases outside the gene matches: 5. The CDR3 extends over 15 amino acids. Germline lookup yields CDR1 SGHRS and CDR2 YFSETQ. Here the CDR3 reads CASSLEQGANTEAFF. The CDR3 DNA reads as TGCGCCAGCAGCCTTGAACAGGGGGCGAACACTGAAGCTTTCTTT. Full variable domain (missing parts from reference TRBV5-1 and TRBJ1-1): KAGVTQTPRYLIKTRGQQVTLSCSPISGHRSVSWYQQTPGQGLQFLFEYFSETQRNKGNFPGRFSGRQFSNSRSEMNVSTLELGDSALYLCASSLEQGANTEAFFGQGTRLTVV.

This clone was counted a few times. V is TRBV19 and J is TRBJ1-5; 9 bases line up with TRBD1. The trim removed 7 bases at V and 0 bases at J, leaving 4 bases unmatched. CDR1 and CDR2 from the germline V gene are LNHDA and SQIVND (reference sequence). The CDR3 has 15 residues. The CDR3 reads CASKRTGDSNQPQHF. In nucleotides, the CDR3 is TGTGCCAGTAAGCGGACAGGGGATAGCAATCAGCCCCAGCATTTT.

V usage is TRBV19 and J usage is TRBJ1-2; maybe TRBD1 (5 bases). The germline gives CDR1 LNHDA, CDR2 SQIVND (reference sequence). V dropped 5 bases and J dropped 5 bases, with 24 bases sitting between them. CDR3 length: 17 amino acids. For the CDR3, the DNA is TGTGCCAGTAGTGTCAACCCCGACGGACCGTGGGGGTATGGCTACACCTTC. Amino acids: CASSVNPDGPWGYGYTF.

This chain uses TRBV19 with TRBJ2-5, with 8 bases that match TRBD1. V lost 5 bases, J lost 4 bases, and 12 bases stayed unmatched. The CDR3 totals 16 residues. The V gene's germline CDR1 is LNHDA and CDR2 SQIVND (reference sequence). The CDR3, as DNA: TGTGCCAGTAGTGCGGACAGGGCGATTAATGTAGAGACCCAGTACTTC. Protein: CASSADRAINVETQYF.

The chain joins TRBV28 to TRBJ2-7; 7 bases align to TRBD1. CDR1 and CDR2 from the germline V gene are MDHEN and SYDVKM. The CDR3 sequence is 14 residues long. J was trimmed by 5 bases and V by 3 bases; bases with no gene match: 7. The CDR3 bases are TGTGCCAGCAGTTTTGGGGACAGACTAAACGAGCAGTACTTC. It encodes CASSFGDRLNEQYF.

This clone has a handful of counts. This rearrangement joins TRBV15 to TRBJ2-7; 9 bases match TRBD1. The germline gives CDR1 LNHNV, CDR2 YYDKDF (reference sequence). After removal of 5 bases from V and 2 bases from J, the junction contained 4 bases not matched to a gene. The CDR3 has 14 residues. CDR3: CATSPGQGPYEQYF. The DNA of the CDR3 is TGTGCCACCAGCCCGGGACAGGGACCCTACGAGCAGTACTTC.

The chain uses TRBV6-4 and TRBJ2-2; no clear D gene. V was trimmed by 0 bases and J by 3 bases, leaving 14 bases between them. The V gene's germline CDR1 is MRHNA and CDR2 SNTAGT. This CDR3 comprises 17 residues. The CDR3 here is CASSDSSALGDTGELFF. In DNA, the CDR3 is TGTGCCAGCAGTGACTCAAGTGCCCTTGGGGACACCGGGGAGCTGTTTTTT.

V is TRBV18 and J is TRBJ2-3, with D unclear. CDR1 and CDR2 (germline): KGHSH, LQKENI. The V and J ends lost 4 bases and 0 bases respectively, with 14 bases between them. The CDR3 is 16 amino acids. The DNA of the CDR3 is TGTGCCAGCTCACTAACCCAGACACTTAGCACAGATACGCAGTATTTT. This gives the protein CASSLTQTLSTDTQYF.

J is TRBJ2-2 and V is TRBV5-1; D is undetermined. CDR3 length equals 13 residues. Germline V gives CDR1 SGHRS, CDR2 YFSETQ. Trimming took 7 bases from V and 1 from J, leaving 8 bases between them. The CDR3 nucleotides read TGCGCCAGCCACTACAGGAACACCGGGGAGCTGTTTTTT. Its translation: CASHYRNTGELFF.

V usage is TRBV28 and J usage is TRBJ1-5, with a weak D call TRBD1 (5 bases). Germline lookup yields CDR1 MDHEN and CDR2 SYDVKM. The CDR3 contains 18 residues. The V end lost 7 bases, the J end lost 1 base, and 23 bases lay between the germline ends. CDR3 sequence: CASILGWDFQWSNQPQHF. In DNA form, the CDR3 reads TGTGCCAGCATCCTGGGGTGGGACTTTCAATGGAGCAATCAGCCCCAGCATTTT.

The chain employs TRBV5-1 and TRBJ2-7, with D tentatively TRBD2 (5 bases). Deletions cut 4 bases from V and 0 bases from J, with 14 bases between. Looked up from germline, CDR1 is SGHRS and CDR2 is YFSETQ. The CDR3 spans 15 residues. The CDR3 region has the DNA TGCGCCAGCAGCGCGGAGCACGGGATCTCCTACGAGCAGTACTTC. Its protein is CASSAEHGISYEQYF. Full variable domain (rest looked up from reference TRBV5-1 and TRBJ2-7): KAGVTQTPRYLIKTRGQQVTLSCSPISGHRSVSWYQQTPGQGLQFLFEYFSETQRNKGNFPGRFSGRQFSNSRSEMNVSTLELGDSALYLCASSAEHGISYEQYFGPGTRLTVT.

This rearrangement joins TRBV5-4 to TRBJ1-3; D ambiguous. The CDR3 length is 15 residues. Germline V CDR1 and CDR2: SGHNT, YYREEE (reference sequence). V shed 3 bases and J shed 6 bases, with 16 bases lying between them. CDR3 region: CASSSDQSRINTIYF. In DNA, the CDR3 is TGTGCCAGCAGCTCGGACCAGAGCCGCATAAACACCATATATTTT.

This chain joins TRBV7-2 and TRBJ2-1; 7 bases line up with TRBD1. Trimming cost V 5 bases and J 6 bases; bases outside gene matches: 4. There are 13 residues in the CDR3. The germline gives CDR1 SGHTA, CDR2 FQGNSA. CDR3 in amino acids: CASSPGGGNEQFF. CDR3 bases: TGTGCCAGCAGCCCAGGGGGTGGCAATGAGCAGTTCTTC.